Each of the 20 T cell receptor beta chains below was sequenced from the same sample in a study of cytomegalovirus exposure and HLA in healthy donors. Researchers ran the PCR with 60 Vbeta and 13 Jbeta primers. Method: immunoSEQ multiplex PCR; TCRdb's copy keeps in-frame clones and lacks some. The profile shows approximately 180,000 clones, over 75% of them singletons. Sequencing was carried out using PBMCs. Receptors originate from a man aged 35-49 years in good health and CMV-seropositive.

The rearrangement uses TRBV6-5 and TRBJ2-7; 9 bases agree with TRBD2. Germline V gene data show CDR1 as MNHEY and CDR2 as SVGAGI. V shed 0 bases, J shed 3 bases, and the junction held 3 bases outside the gene matches. The CDR3 has 15 amino acids. CDR3 nucleotides: TGTGCCAGCAGTTACTCGGGTAGCGGGAGCTACGAGCAGTACTTC. This codes for CASSYSGSGSYEQYF.

This clone was detected a few times. The DNA for the CDR3 is TGTGCCAGCAGAACACAGTCCGGCGGGAGTACCTACAATGAGCAGTTCTTC. Translation gives CASRTQSGGSTYNEQFF. This sequence joins TRBV7-8 and TRBJ2-1; 7 nucleotides agree with TRBD2. The CDR3 runs to 17 residues. Per the germline V gene, CDR1 is SGHVS and CDR2 is FQNEAQ. Trimming cost V 6 bases and J 2 bases; bases outside gene matches: 13.

DNA for the CDR3: TGTGCCAGCAGTTTTGGGGAGGGTGAAGCTTTCTTT. Its protein product is CASSFGEGEAFF. The genes are TRBV27 and TRBJ1-1; no clear D. The CDR3 totals 12 residues. Trimming removed 3 bases from V and 7 bases from J, with 9 bases in between. Germline V gives CDR1 MNHEY, CDR2 SMNVEV (reference sequence).

The V gene is TRBV27, the J gene TRBJ2-1, with 11 bases matching TRBD2. After removal of 3 bases from V and 0 bases from J, the junction contained 10 bases not matched to a gene. The CDR3 loop spans 19 amino acids. The germline V gene encodes CDR1 MNHEY and CDR2 SMNVEV (reference sequence). The CDR3 region is CASSFVSVAGGGSYNEQFF. CDR3 DNA sequence: TGTGCCAGCAGTTTCGTTTCTGTAGCGGGAGGGGGCTCCTACAATGAGCAGTTCTTC.

J is TRBJ2-7 and V is TRBV7-9; a possible D gene is TRBD2 (5 bases). CDR1 is SEHNR and CDR2 is FQNEAQ in the germline V gene (reference sequence). Between the trimmed V and J ends, which lost 4 bases and 4 bases, there was a span of 11 bases. There are 13 residues in the CDR3. The CDR3 nucleotides are TGTGCCAGCAGCTCCGGGGTAGGGTACGAGCAGTACTTC. Its translation: CASSSGVGYEQYF.

As for this clone: The final CDR3 position lacks the conserved phenylalanine or tryptophan, pointing to a likely read error. No DNA is shown, since the ends of the CDR3 on it are uncertain; the CDR3 is the one TCRdb lists. V is TRBV5-6 and J is TRBJ2-7; the table's TRBD2 call for D was not verified on the DNA. The germline V gene has CDR1 SGHDT and CDR2 YYEEEE. From its first to its last residue, the CDR3 has 12 amino acids. The CDR3 reads CASSLGTSGRDI.

This clone was picked up one time. The chain uses TRBV29-1 and TRBJ1-2; 10 positions match TRBD1. CDR3 length: 14 residues. Germline lookup yields CDR1 SQVTM and CDR2 ANQGSEA. The V gene end was trimmed by 4 bases and the J gene end by 3 bases; junction bases not matched to a gene: 5. The CDR3, as DNA: TGCAGCGTTGGCACAGGACAGGGGGACTATGGCTACACCTTC. Translated, it gives CSVGTGQGDYGYTF.

This clone was detected once. The rearrangement joins TRBV6-5 to TRBJ1-2; no firm D call. CDR1 and CDR2 from the germline V gene are MNHEY and SVGAGI. The CDR3 is 13 amino acids. Trimming removed 2 bases at V and 6 bases at J, with 10 bases between. CDR3 in amino acids: CASSYAGFNGYTF. As DNA, the CDR3 is TGTGCCAGCAGTTACGCGGGATTTAATGGCTACACCTTC.

The chain joins TRBV11-3 to TRBJ1-4; maybe TRBD1 (5 bases). V dropped 4 bases and J dropped 11 bases, with 11 bases sitting between them. This CDR3 region has 12 residues. Looked up from germline, CDR1 is SGHNT and CDR2 is YENEEA. CDR3: CASSSLPGKLFF. In DNA, the CDR3 is TGTGCCAGCAGCTCGCTGCCAGGGAAACTGTTTTTT. The entire variable domain, with the rest obtained from reference TRBV11-3 and TRBJ1-4, is as follows: EAGVVQSPRYKIIEKKQPVAFWCNPISGHNTLYWYLQNLGQGPELLIRYENEEAVDDSQLPKDRFSAERLKGVDSTLKIQPAELGDSAVYLCASSSLPGKLFFGSGTQLSVL.

V and J are TRBV9 and TRBJ2-5; possible D gene TRBD1, 5 bases. The CDR3 runs to 13 residues. V lost 2 bases, J lost 0 bases, and 5 bases lay in between. Germline loops: CDR1 SGDLS, CDR2 YYNGEE. The CDR3 spells CASSVTDQETQYF. CDR3 nucleotides: TGTGCCAGCAGCGTGACAGACCAAGAGACCCAGTACTTC.

The V gene is TRBV6-5, the J gene TRBJ2-3; D may be TRBD2 (5 bases). V was clipped by 0 bases and J by 0 bases, with 10 bases between them. Germline-derived CDR1 and CDR2 are MNHEY and SVGAGI. The CDR3 runs to 16 residues. The CDR3 DNA is TGTGCCAGCAGTTACTCGTTCACGGGAAGCACAGATACGCAGTATTTT. This gives the protein CASSYSFTGSTDTQYF.

V and J are TRBV21-1 and TRBJ2-5; no check of the table's D call, TRBD1, against the DNA was made. TRBV21-1 has pseudogene status. This CDR3 comprises 15 residues. DNA of the CDR3: TGTGCCAGCAGCTCTCGACTTGGGACAGGAGGGACCCAGTACTTC. The encoded protein is CASSSRLGTGGTQYF.

This chain joins TRBV16 and TRBJ1-5, with no clear D. Germline V lookup: CDR1 KGHSY, CDR2 FQNENV. CDR3 length: 16 residues. Deletions cut 5 bases from V and 0 bases from J, with 14 bases between. CDR3 DNA: TGTGCCAGCAGCACGGGGTGGCGGAATAGCAATCAGCCCCAGCATTTT. It yields the protein CASSTGWRNSNQPQHF.

The chain has TRBV2 and TRBJ2-5, with D possibly TRBD1 on 5 matching bases. CDR1 and CDR2 from the germline V gene are SNHLY and FYNNEI. V was cut by 7 bases and J by 7 bases, with 19 bases left in between. CDR3 size: 14 residues. CDR3 nucleotide sequence: TGTGCCAGCACCCAAGGGGCAGGGATTGGGACCCAGTACTTC. Its translation: CASTQGAGIGTQYF.

This clone was observed a handful of times. The chain combines TRBV7-3 with TRBJ1-2; tentative D call: TRBD1 (6 bases). The CDR3 has 16 amino acids. Trimming took 4 bases from V and 3 from J, leaving 18 bases between them. The germline gives CDR1 SGHTA, CDR2 FQGTGA. CDR3 sequence: CASSSKLPDSHYGYTF. CDR3 sequence (DNA): TGTGCCAGCAGCTCCAAGCTCCCGGACAGTCACTATGGCTACACCTTC.

This clone was picked up one time. This chain uses TRBV4-1 with TRBJ2-1; 7 bases map to TRBD2. This CDR3 has 17 amino acids. Germline V CDR1 and CDR2: MGHRA, YSYEKL. The V gene end was trimmed by 2 bases and the J gene end by 4 bases; junction bases not matched to a gene: 11. This chain's CDR3 is CASSQILGGGLYNEQFF. In DNA form, the CDR3 reads TGCGCCAGCAGCCAAATTCTCGGCGGGGGTCTGTACAATGAGCAGTTCTTC.

V usage is TRBV5-8 and J usage is TRBJ2-4; 13 bases match TRBD2. This CDR3 is 17 amino acids long. With 0 bases clipped from V and 5 bases from J, the junction kept 5 bases outside the gene matches. Per germline, CDR1 SGHTS and CDR2 YDEGEE. CDR3 coding DNA: TGTGCCAGCAGCTTGGAACTAGCGGGAGGGGTCCAAAACATTCAGTACTTC. Residues: CASSLELAGGVQNIQYF. The full variable domain, completed using reference TRBV5-8 and TRBJ2-4, is EAGVTQSPTHLIKTRGQQATLRCSPISGHTSVYWYQQALGLGLQFLLWYDEGEERNRGNFPPRFSGRQFPNYSSELNVNALELEDSALYLCASSLELAGGVQNIQYFGAGTRLSVL.

The chain uses TRBV5-1 and TRBJ2-5, with D possibly TRBD1 on 5 matching bases. CDR1 and CDR2 (germline): SGHRS, YFSETQ. The CDR3 totals 15 residues. Trimming removed 0 bases at V and 0 bases at J, with 9 bases between. The CDR3 spells CASSLDPGYQETQYF. Written as DNA, the CDR3 is TGCGCCAGCAGCTTGGACCCAGGGTACCAAGAGACCCAGTACTTC.

The CDR3 loop reads CASSFRGTASSYEQYF. The CDR3 nucleotides read TGTGCCAGCAGTTTCCGGGGGACAGCGAGCTCCTACGAGCAGTACTTC. This sequence joins TRBV27 and TRBJ2-7; TRBD1 is a possible D gene (7 bases). Germline V gene lookup returns CDR1 MNHEY and CDR2 SMNVEV (reference sequence). The CDR3 length is 16 residues. V was clipped by 3 bases and J by 0 bases, with 15 bases between them.

J is TRBJ1-2 and V is TRBV6-6; D may be TRBD1 (5 bases). Trimming shortened V by 4 bases and J by 3 bases, and 12 bases separated the two germline ends. This CDR3 region has 14 residues. Germline values: CDR1 MNHNY, CDR2 SVGAGI (reference sequence). The CDR3, as DNA: TGTGCCAGCAGTTTGACACCCAGGGACTATGGCTACACCTTC. It specifies CASSLTPRDYGYTF.